The 2 T cell receptor beta chains reported below all come from one sample, sequenced in a study of blood T cell repertoires in COVID-19. Assay: immunoSEQ multiplex PCR; the TCRdb copy retains only in-frame clones and omits some. The table includes 140,000 or so clones, roughly 87% detected once. Sequenced material: peripheral blood. These receptors were collected from a woman between 50 and 59 years old with acute or convalescent COVID-19.

The J gene is TRBJ2-3, the V gene TRBV10-3, with 12 positions matching TRBD2. This CDR3 contains 15 residues. CDR1 is ENHRY, CDR2 SYGVKD, per germline. V gave up 6 bases and J gave up 1 base; unmatched junction bases: 2. The CDR3 nucleotides are TGTGCCATCAGCCTAGCGGGGGGGCGCACAGATACGCAGTATTTT. It is translated as CAISLAGGRTDTQYF.

The V gene is TRBV3-1 (or the pseudogene TRBV3-2), the J gene TRBJ2-1; D is uncertain. V shed 0 bases and J shed 6 bases, with 21 bases lying between them. This CDR3 is 18 amino acids long. Per germline, CDR1 LGHDT and CDR2 YNNKEL (reference sequence). This CDR3 is CASSQERGDFLSSNEQFF. The CDR3 DNA sequence: TGTGCCAGCAGCCAAGAAAGAGGAGACTTTCTTTCTTCCAATGAGCAGTTCTTC.